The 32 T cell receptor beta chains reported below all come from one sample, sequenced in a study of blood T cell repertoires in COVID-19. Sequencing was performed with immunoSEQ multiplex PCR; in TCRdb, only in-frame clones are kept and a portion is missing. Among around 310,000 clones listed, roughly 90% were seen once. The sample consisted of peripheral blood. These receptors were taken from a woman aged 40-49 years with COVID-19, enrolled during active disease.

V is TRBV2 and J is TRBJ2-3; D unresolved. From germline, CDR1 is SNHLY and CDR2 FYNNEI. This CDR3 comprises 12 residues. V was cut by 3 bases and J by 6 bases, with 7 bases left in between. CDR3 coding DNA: TGTGCCAGCAGTGACCCTCCGGATACGCAGTATTTT. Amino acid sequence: CASSDPPDTQYF.

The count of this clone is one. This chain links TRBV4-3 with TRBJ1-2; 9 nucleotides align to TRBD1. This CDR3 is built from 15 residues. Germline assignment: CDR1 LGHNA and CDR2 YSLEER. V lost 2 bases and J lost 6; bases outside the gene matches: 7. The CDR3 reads CASSQWDREIHGYTF. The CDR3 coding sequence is TGCGCCAGCAGCCAATGGGACAGGGAAATTCATGGCTACACCTTC.

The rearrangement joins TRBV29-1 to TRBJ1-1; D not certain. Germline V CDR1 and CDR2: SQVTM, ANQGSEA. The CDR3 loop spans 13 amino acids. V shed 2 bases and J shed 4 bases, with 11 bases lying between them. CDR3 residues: CSVEHPESTEAFF. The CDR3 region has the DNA TGCAGCGTTGAACACCCGGAGAGCACTGAAGCTTTCTTT.

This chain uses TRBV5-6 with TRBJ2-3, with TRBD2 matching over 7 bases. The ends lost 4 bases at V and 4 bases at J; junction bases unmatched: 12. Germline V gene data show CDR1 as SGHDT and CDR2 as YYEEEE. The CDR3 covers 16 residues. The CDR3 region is CASSGLGEGMADTQYF. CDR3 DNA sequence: TGTGCCAGCAGCGGTTTGGGGGAGGGCATGGCAGATACGCAGTATTTT. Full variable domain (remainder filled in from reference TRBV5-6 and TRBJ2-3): DAGVTQSPTHLIKTRGQQVTLRCSPKSGHDTVSWYQQALGQGPQFIFQYYEEEERQRGNFPDRFSGHQFPNYSSELNVNALLLGDSALYLCASSGLGEGMADTQYFGPGTRLTVL.

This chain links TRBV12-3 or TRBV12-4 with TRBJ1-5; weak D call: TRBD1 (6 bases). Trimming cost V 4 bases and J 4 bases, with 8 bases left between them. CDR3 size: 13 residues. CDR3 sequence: CASSWTENQPQHF. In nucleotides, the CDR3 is TGTGCCAGCAGTTGGACAGAAAATCAGCCCCAGCATTTT.

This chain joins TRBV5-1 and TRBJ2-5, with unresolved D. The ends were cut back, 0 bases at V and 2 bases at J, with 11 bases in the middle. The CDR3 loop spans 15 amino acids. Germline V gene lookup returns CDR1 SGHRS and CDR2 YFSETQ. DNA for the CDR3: TGCGCCAGCAGCTTGGCCCCGCATACTCAAGAGACCCAGTACTTC. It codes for CASSLAPHTQETQYF.

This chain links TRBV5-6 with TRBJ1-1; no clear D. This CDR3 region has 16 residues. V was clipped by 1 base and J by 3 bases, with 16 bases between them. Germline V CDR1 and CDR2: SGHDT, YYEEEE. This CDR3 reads CASSLRVGGMDTEAFF. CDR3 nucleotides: TGTGCCAGCAGCTTGAGGGTAGGAGGGATGGACACTGAAGCTTTCTTT.

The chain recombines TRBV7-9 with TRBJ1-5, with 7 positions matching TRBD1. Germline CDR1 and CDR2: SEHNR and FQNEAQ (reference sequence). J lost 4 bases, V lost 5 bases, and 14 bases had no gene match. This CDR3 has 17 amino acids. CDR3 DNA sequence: TGTGCCAGCAGCCCCGGGAGGGGGCCCGTTAGGAATCAGCCCCAGCATTTT. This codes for CASSPGRGPVRNQPQHF.

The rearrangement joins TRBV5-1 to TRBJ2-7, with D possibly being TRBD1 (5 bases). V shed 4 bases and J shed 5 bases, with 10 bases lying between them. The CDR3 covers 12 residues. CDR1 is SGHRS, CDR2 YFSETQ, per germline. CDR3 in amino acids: CASSPAGHEQYF. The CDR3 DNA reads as TGCGCCAGCAGCCCGGCAGGGCACGAGCAGTACTTC.

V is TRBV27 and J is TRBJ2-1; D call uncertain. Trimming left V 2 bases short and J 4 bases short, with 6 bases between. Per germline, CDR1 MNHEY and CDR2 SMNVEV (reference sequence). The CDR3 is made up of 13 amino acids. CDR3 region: CASSLGRYNEQFF. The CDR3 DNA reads TGTGCCAGCAGTTTAGGCCGATACAATGAGCAGTTCTTC.

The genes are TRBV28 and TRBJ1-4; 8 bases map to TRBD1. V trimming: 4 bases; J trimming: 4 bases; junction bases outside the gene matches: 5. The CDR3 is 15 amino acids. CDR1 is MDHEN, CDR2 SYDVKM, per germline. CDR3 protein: CASSSRGRGNEKLFF. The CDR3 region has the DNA TGTGCCAGCAGTTCCAGGGGGCGAGGTAATGAAAAACTGTTTTTT.

CDR3 sequence: CASSFGHANTGELFF. The CDR3 DNA sequence: TGTGCCAGCAGCTTTGGACACGCGAACACCGGGGAGCTGTTTTTT. The chain joins TRBV7-2 to TRBJ2-2, with a possible D match to TRBD1 (5 bases). The CDR3 has 15 amino acids. Trimming cost V 3 bases and J 0 bases, with 8 bases left between them. Germline values: CDR1 SGHTA, CDR2 FQGNSA.

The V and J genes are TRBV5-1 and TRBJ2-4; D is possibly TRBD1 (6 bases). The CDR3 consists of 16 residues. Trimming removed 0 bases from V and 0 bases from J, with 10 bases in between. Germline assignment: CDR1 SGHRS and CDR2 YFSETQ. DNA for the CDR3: TGCGCCAGCAGCTTGGTGCAGGGGCTAGCCAAAAACATTCAGTACTTC. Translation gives CASSLVQGLAKNIQYF.

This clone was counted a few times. The CDR3 bases are TGCAGCGTGGTTAAGGACGGGGGCTATGGCTACACCTTC. Its translation is CSVVKDGGYGYTF. The chain joins TRBV29-1 to TRBJ1-2; possible D gene TRBD1, 5 bases. The V gene's germline CDR1 is SQVTM and CDR2 ANQGSEA. The CDR3 extends over 13 amino acids. Trimming removed 6 bases at V and 4 bases at J, with 15 bases between.

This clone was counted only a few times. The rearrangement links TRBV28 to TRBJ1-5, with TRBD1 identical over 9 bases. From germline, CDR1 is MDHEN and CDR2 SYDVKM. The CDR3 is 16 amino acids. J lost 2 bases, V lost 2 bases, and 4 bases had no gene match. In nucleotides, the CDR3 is TGTGCCAGCAGTTTACGACAGGGGGATGGCAATCAGCCCCAGCATTTT. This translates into CASSLRQGDGNQPQHF.

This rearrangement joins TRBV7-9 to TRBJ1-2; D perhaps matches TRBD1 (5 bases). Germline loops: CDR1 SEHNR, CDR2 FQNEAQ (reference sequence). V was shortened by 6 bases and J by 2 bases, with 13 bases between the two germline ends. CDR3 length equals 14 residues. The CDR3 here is CASSWPPGNYGYTF. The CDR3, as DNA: TGTGCCAGCAGTTGGCCCCCAGGGAACTATGGCTACACCTTC.

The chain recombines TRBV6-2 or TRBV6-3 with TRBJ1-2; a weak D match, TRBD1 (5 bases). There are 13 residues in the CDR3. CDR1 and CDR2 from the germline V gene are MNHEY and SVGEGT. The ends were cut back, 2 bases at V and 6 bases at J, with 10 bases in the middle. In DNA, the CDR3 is TGTGCCAGCAGTTACCTAGGGGAAGATGGCTACACCTTC. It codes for CASSYLGEDGYTF.

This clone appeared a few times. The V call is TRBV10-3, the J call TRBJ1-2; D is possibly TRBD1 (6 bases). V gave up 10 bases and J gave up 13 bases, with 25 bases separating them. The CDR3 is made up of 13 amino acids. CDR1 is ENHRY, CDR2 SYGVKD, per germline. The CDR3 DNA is TGTGCCACCTCCGAGGACAGTGACTATGTAGGCACCTTC. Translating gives CATSEDSDYVGTF.

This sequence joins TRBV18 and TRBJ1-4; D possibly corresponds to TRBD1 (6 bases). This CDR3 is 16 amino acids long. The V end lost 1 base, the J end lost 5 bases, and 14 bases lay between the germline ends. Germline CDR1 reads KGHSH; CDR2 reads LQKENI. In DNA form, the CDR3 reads TGTGCCAGCTCACCACGAAAGGACAGAGAGAATGAAAAACTGTTTTTT. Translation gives CASSPRKDRENEKLFF.

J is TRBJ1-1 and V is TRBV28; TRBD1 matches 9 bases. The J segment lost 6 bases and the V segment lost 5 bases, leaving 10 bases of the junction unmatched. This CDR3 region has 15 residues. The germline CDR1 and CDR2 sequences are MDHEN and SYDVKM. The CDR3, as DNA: TGTGCCAGCAGTGTCGGGACAGGGTTCCCTCCTGAAGCTTTCTTT. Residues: CASSVGTGFPPEAFF.

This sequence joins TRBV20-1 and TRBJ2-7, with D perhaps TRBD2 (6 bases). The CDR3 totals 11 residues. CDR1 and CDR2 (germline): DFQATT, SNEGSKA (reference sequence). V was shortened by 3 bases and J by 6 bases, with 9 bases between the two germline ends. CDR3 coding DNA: TGCAGTGCTAGGTGGCGGGGCGAGCAGTACTTC. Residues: CSARWRGEQYF.

This chain's CDR3 is CATSDAGGSRGGEWYNEQFF. The CDR3 nucleotides are TGTGCCACCAGTGATGCCGGAGGTTCGCGGGGCGGTGAGTGGTACAATGAGCAGTTCTTC. The rearrangement joins TRBV24-1 to TRBJ2-1, with D perhaps matching TRBD2 (6 bases). The ends were cut back, 3 bases at V and 4 bases at J, with 27 bases in the middle. This CDR3 region has 20 residues. Germline CDR1 is KGHDR and CDR2 is SFDVKD.

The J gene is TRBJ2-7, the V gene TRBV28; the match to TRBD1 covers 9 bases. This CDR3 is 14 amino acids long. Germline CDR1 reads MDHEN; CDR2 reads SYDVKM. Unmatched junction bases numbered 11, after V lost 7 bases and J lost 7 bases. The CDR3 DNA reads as TGTGCCAGCACCTCGGGACAGGGTGTGAGGGAGCAGTACTTC. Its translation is CASTSGQGVREQYF.

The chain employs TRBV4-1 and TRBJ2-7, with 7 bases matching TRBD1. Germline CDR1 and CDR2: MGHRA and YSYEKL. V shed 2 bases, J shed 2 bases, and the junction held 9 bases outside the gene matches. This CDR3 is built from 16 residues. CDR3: CASSQPRQGRPYEQYF. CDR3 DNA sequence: TGCGCCAGCAGCCAACCAAGACAGGGCAGGCCCTACGAGCAGTACTTC.

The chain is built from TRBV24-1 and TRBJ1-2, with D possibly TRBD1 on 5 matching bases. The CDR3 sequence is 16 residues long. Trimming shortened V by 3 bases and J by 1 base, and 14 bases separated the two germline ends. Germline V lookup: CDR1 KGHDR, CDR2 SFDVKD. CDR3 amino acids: CATSDPTATSNYGYTF. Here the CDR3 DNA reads TGTGCCACCAGTGATCCGACAGCCACAAGTAACTATGGCTACACCTTC.

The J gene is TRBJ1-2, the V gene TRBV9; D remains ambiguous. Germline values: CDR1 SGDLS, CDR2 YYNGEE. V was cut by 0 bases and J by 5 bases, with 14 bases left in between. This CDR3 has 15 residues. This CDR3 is CASSVDEGTVYGYTF. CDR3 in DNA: TGTGCCAGCAGCGTAGATGAGGGTACAGTATATGGCTACACCTTC. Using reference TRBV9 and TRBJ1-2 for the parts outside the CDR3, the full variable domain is DSGVTQTPKHLITATGQRVTLRCSPRSGDLSVYWYQQSLDQGLQFLIQYYNGEERAKGNILERFSAQQFPDLHSELNLSSLELGDSALYFCASSVDEGTVYGYTFGSGTRLTVV.

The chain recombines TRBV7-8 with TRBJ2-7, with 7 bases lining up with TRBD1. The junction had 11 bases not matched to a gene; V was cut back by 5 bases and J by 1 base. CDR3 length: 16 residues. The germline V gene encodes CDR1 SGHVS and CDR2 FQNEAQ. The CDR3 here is CASSPGQALESYEQYF. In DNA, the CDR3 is TGTGCCAGCAGCCCCGGACAGGCCCTAGAATCCTACGAGCAGTACTTC.

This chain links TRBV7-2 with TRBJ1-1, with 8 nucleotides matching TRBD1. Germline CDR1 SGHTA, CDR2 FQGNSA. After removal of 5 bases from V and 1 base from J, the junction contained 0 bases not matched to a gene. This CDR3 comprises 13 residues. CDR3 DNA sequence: TGTGCCAGCAGCACAGGGGGGAACACTGAAGCTTTCTTT. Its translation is CASSTGGNTEAFF.

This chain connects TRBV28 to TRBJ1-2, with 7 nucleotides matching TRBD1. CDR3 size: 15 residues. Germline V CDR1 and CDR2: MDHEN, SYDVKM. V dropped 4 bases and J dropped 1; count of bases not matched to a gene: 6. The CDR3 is CASSYPGQNNYGYTF. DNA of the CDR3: TGTGCCAGCAGTTATCCGGGACAGAATAACTATGGCTACACCTTC.

CDR3 amino acids: CASSPLGTTFLGDTQYF. CDR3 DNA sequence: TGTGCCAGCAGCCCCCTTGGGACTACATTTCTCGGAGATACGCAGTATTTT. This sequence joins TRBV7-3 and TRBJ2-3; 7 bases match TRBD2. This CDR3 has 17 amino acids. V lost 5 bases and J lost 5; bases outside the gene matches: 16. Germline assignment: CDR1 SGHTA and CDR2 FQGTGA. The full variable domain, its missing parts supplied by reference TRBV7-3 and TRBJ2-3, is GAGVSQTPSNKVTEKGKYVELRCDPISGHTALYWYRQSLGQGPEFLIYFQGTGAADDSGLPNDRFFAVRPEGSVSTLKIQRTERGDSAVYLCASSPLGTTFLGDTQYFGPGTRLTVL.

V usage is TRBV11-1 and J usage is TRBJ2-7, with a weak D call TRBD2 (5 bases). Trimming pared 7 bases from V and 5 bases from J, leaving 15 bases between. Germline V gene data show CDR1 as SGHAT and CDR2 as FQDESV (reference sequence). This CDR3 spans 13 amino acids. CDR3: CASKAAAGDEQYF. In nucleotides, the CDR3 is TGTGCCAGCAAAGCTGCTGCGGGCGACGAGCAGTACTTC.

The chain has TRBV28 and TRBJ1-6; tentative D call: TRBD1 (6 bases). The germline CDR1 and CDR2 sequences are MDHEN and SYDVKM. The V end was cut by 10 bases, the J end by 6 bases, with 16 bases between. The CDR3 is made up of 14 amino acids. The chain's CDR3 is CATVRQESNSPLHF. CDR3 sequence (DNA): TGTGCCACCGTACGACAGGAGAGTAATTCACCCCTCCACTTT.